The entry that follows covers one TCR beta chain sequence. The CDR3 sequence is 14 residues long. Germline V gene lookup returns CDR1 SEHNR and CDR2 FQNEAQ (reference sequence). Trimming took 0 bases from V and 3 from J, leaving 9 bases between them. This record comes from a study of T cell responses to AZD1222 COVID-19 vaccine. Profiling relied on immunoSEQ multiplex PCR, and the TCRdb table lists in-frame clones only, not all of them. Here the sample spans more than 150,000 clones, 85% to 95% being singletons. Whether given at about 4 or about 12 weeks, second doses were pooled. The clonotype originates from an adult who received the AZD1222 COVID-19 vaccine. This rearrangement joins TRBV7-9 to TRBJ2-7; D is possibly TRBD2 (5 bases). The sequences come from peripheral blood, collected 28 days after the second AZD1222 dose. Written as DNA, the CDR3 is TGTGCCAGCAGCTTAGCCCAAGCGGTCTACGAGCAGTACTTC. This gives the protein CASSLAQAVYEQYF.